The rows below give T cell receptor beta chains drawn from one sample of a study of regulatory T cells in long-lasting Graves disease. TCRdb re-derived calls from the multiplex PCR reads in MiXCR, one entry per CDR3 protein. The sample includes about 560,000 distinct CDR3 sequences, about 16% of them seen just once. This sample was also put to use in a study of T cells in Graves' hyperthyroidism and ophthalmopathy.

The sequencing used peripheral blood mononuclear cells (PBMCs), collected at new diagnosis, from a patient treated with antithyroid drugs. These receptors all come from a young man with Graves disease. The CDR3 runs from the conserved cysteine through the conserved F or W. Each record gives: D gene, clone size, V gene, J gene, CDR3 DNA, CDR3 protein. D genes are given only for firm matches. Where a row states a size, it is once, few, many or the class of an expanded clone; other rows omit it.

D: .; size: .; V: TRBV9; J: TRBJ2-3; DNA: TGTGCCAGCAGCGCCGGGACTCCGACTAGCACAGATACGCAGTATTTT; CDR3: CASSAGTPTSTDTQYF
D: .; size: many; V: TRBV6-2/TRBV6-3; J: TRBJ2-7; DNA: TGTGCCAGCAGTTACTCTCCCGTTTTTATTTACGAGCAGTACTTC; CDR3: CASSYSPVFIYEQYF
D: .; size: many; V: TRBV20-1; J: TRBJ2-6; DNA: TGCAGTGCACAGTCGGGGGCCAACGTCCTGACTTTC; CDR3: CSAQSGANVLTF
D: .; size: .; V: TRBV7-6; J: TRBJ2-3; DNA: TGTGCCAGCAGCTTAAGAGGTGAAGAGAGCACAGATACGCAGTATTTT; CDR3: CASSLRGEESTDTQYF
D: TRBD1; size: few; V: TRBV20-1; J: TRBJ2-7; DNA: TGCAGTGCTAGTAACAGGGGCTCCTACGAGCAGTACTTC; CDR3: CSASNRGSYEQYF
D: TRBD1; size: .; V: TRBV4-1; J: TRBJ2-7; DNA: TGCGCCAGCAGCCCGACAGGGGTCTCCTCCTACGAGCAGTACTTC; CDR3: CASSPTGVSSYEQYF
D: .; size: many; V: TRBV5-1; J: TRBJ2-3; DNA: TGCGCCAGCAGCCTTACAGGCGAGGATACGCAGTATTTT; CDR3: CASSLTGEDTQYF
D: TRBD2; size: few; V: TRBV6-1; J: TRBJ2-3; DNA: TGTGCCAGCAGTGAACGTACTAGCGTTAGCACAGATACGCAGTATTTT; CDR3: CASSERTSVSTDTQYF
D: TRBD1; size: few; V: TRBV20-1; J: TRBJ1-1; DNA: TGCAGTGCTAGAACAGGGGGCGGGAACACTGAAGCTTTCTTT; CDR3: CSARTGGGNTEAFF
D: TRBD1; size: many; V: TRBV27; J: TRBJ1-2; DNA: TGTGCCAGCAGAAACCCGACAGGGGGCGCGGGGGCATTCAGCTATGGCTACACCTTC; CDR3: CASRNPTGGAGAFSYGYTF
D: TRBD2; size: many; V: TRBV25-1; J: TRBJ2-7; DNA: TGTGCCAGCAGTGGGGGACTAGCGGGACCCGGGAGGCACTACGAGCAGTACTTC; CDR3: CASSGGLAGPGRHYEQYF
D: .; size: few; V: TRBV15; J: TRBJ1-5; DNA: TGTGCCACCAGCGACAAGGGTTTTGGCAATCAGCCCCAGCATTTT; CDR3: CATSDKGFGNQPQHF
D: .; size: few; V: TRBV28; J: TRBJ2-7; DNA: TGTGCCAGCAGTCGGGACTACGGAGGGGGGTTAAACGAGCAGTACTTC; CDR3: CASSRDYGGGLNEQYF
D: .; size: many; V: TRBV7-2; J: TRBJ2-2; DNA: .; CDR3: CASSLVGTSLTPGSCFF
D: .; size: .; V: TRBV7-8; J: TRBJ2-5; DNA: TGTGCCGGTGGGCAGGGGTACCAAGAGACCCAGTACTTC; CDR3: CAGGQGYQETQYF
D: .; size: many; V: TRBV28; J: TRBJ2-3; DNA: TGTGCCAGCAGTCCCATGCGGTCTAGCACAGATACGCAGTATTTT; CDR3: CASSPMRSSTDTQYF
D: .; size: few; V: TRBV7-2; J: TRBJ1-1; DNA: TGTGCCAGCAGCCCCTCAGGGGTAGACACTGAAGCTTTCTTT; CDR3: CASSPSGVDTEAFF
D: TRBD2; size: .; V: TRBV3-1; J: TRBJ2-1; DNA: TGTGCCAGCAGCCCCCTCGAGACTAGCAGTAATGGGCAGTTCTTC; CDR3: CASSPLETSSNGQFF
D: .; size: many; V: TRBV9; J: TRBJ2-1; DNA: TGTGCCAGCAGCGTAGTGCGAGCTGACTCCTACAATGAGCAGTTCTTC; CDR3: CASSVVRADSYNEQFF
D: .; size: .; V: TRBV28; J: TRBJ1-5; DNA: TGTGCCAGCAGTTTCAGGGGCCCCGGTCAGCCCCAGCATTTT; CDR3: CASSFRGPGQPQHF
D: TRBD1; size: many; V: TRBV7-9; J: TRBJ1-1; DNA: TGTGCCAGCAGTGGACAGGCGATGAACACTGAAGCTTTCTTT; CDR3: CASSGQAMNTEAFF
D: .; size: many; V: TRBV6-5; J: TRBJ2-5; DNA: TGTGCCAGCAGTTACTCGAGTCATATCAAGGGGGGCGGGGAGACCCAGTACTTC; CDR3: CASSYSSHIKGGGETQYF
D: .; size: .; V: TRBV9; J: TRBJ2-3; DNA: TGTGCCAGCAGCGTAGGACGGGCAGATACGCAGTATTTT; CDR3: CASSVGRADTQYF
D: .; size: many; V: TRBV5-1; J: TRBJ1-5; DNA: TGCGCCAGCAGCCCGGAGGACAGTTACAATCAGCCCCAGCATTTT; CDR3: CASSPEDSYNQPQHF
D: TRBD2; size: .; V: TRBV7-9; J: TRBJ2-7; DNA: TGTGCCAGCAGCTCCCAAGCGGGAGGGCTCGAGCAGTACTTC; CDR3: CASSSQAGGLEQYF
D: .; size: many; V: TRBV30; J: TRBJ2-3; DNA: TGTGCCTGGAGTGTTTGGGGTGGGCTTTCAGATACGCAGTATTTT; CDR3: CAWSVWGGLSDTQYF
D: .; size: many; V: TRBV6-2/TRBV6-3; J: TRBJ2-5; DNA: TGTGCCAGCAGTGAAGATGCCCTAGGAGAGACCCAGTACTTC; CDR3: CASSEDALGETQYF
D: .; size: many; V: TRBV5-1; J: TRBJ2-7; DNA: TGCGCCAGCAGCCCCTCTCAGGCTCTGACCTACGAGCAGTACTTC; CDR3: CASSPSQALTYEQYF
D: .; size: few; V: TRBV20-1; J: TRBJ2-7; DNA: TGCAGTGCTCCCCAGCGTCGGTCCCACTACGAGCAGTACTTC; CDR3: CSAPQRRSHYEQYF
D: .; size: many; V: TRBV11-2; J: TRBJ2-3; DNA: TGTGCCAGCAGAAAGGGGTCTAGGGATGCGCAGTATTTT; CDR3: CASRKGSRDAQYF
D: TRBD1; size: many; V: TRBV18; J: TRBJ1-1; DNA: TGTGCCAGCTCGATAACAGGGGCGGACACTGAAGCTTTCTTT; CDR3: CASSITGADTEAFF
D: .; size: few; V: TRBV3-1; J: TRBJ1-2; DNA: TGTGCCAGCAGCCAAGACTTAGGCAGGGCGGATGGCTACACCTTC; CDR3: CASSQDLGRADGYTF
D: .; size: many; V: TRBV20-1; J: TRBJ1-1; DNA: TGCAGTGCTACCCCAGGGCTTCGGACTGAAGCTTTCTTT; CDR3: CSATPGLRTEAFF
D: TRBD2; size: many; V: TRBV7-3; J: TRBJ2-7; DNA: TGTGCCAGCAGCTTAGCGGGAGGGTTGGACGAGCAGTACTTC; CDR3: CASSLAGGLDEQYF
D: .; size: many; V: TRBV12-3/TRBV12-4; J: TRBJ2-3; DNA: TGTGCCAGCAGTTTTTTAGGGGAAGATACGCAGTATTTT; CDR3: CASSFLGEDTQYF
D: .; size: .; V: TRBV7-8; J: TRBJ2-7; DNA: TGTGCCAGCAGCTTTCGGAGCGGGTTCCGGTACTTC; CDR3: CASSFRSGFRYF
D: .; size: few; V: TRBV20-1; J: TRBJ1-1; DNA: TGCAGTGCTGGCGGACAGACGAACACTGAAGCTTTCTTT; CDR3: CSAGGQTNTEAFF